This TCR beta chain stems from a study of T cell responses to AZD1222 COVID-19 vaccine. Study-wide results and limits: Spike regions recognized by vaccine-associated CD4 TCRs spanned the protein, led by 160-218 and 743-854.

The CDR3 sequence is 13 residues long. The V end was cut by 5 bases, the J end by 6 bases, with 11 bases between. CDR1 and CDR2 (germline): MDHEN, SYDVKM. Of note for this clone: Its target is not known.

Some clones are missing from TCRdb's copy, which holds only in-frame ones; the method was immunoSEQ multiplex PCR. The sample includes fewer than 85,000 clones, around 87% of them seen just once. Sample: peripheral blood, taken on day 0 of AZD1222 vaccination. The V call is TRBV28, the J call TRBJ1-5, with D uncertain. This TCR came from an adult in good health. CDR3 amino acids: CASSTLLSQPQHF. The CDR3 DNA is TGTGCCAGCAGTACTCTTCTCTCTCAGCCCCAGCATTTT.